This passage covers 10 T cell receptor beta chains from one sample sequenced in a study of cytomegalovirus exposure and HLA in healthy donors (dated by TCRdb to the late 2010s). Library method: the immunoSEQ multiplex PCR assay. A mixture of 60 forward primers for TCR Vbeta segments and 13 reverse primers for TCR Jbeta segments was used in the multiplex PCR. TCRdb re-hosts the immuneACCESS table, in-frame sequences only. Its copies lack some clones; in the studies checked, an unresolved V gene accounts for under half of them, and the cause for the rest is not known. The record for this sample contains almost 45,000 clones. The ten largest clonotypes hold 8.1% of the sample. Sample: PBMCs. These receptors all come from a male donor in good health and CMV-seronegative.

The chain employs TRBV18 and TRBJ1-1; D unresolved. The length of the CDR3 is 15 residues. Per germline, CDR1 KGHSH and CDR2 LQKENI. The V end was cut by 3 bases, the J end by 0 bases, with 11 bases between. The CDR3 here is CASSPEGSMNTEAFF. CDR3 coding DNA: TGTGCCAGCTCACCGGAAGGGAGCATGAACACTGAAGCTTTCTTT.

The J gene is TRBJ2-7, the V gene TRBV28; D possibly corresponds to TRBD2 (6 bases). Trimming pared 5 bases from V and 6 bases from J, leaving 8 bases between. Germline V gives CDR1 MDHEN, CDR2 SYDVKM. CDR3 length equals 11 residues. The CDR3 sequence is CASSPGGEQYF. DNA for the CDR3: TGTGCCAGCAGTCCCGGGGGCGAGCAGTACTTC.

The V and J genes are TRBV5-1 and TRBJ1-4; D is uncertain. The CDR3 covers 13 residues. Deletions cut 0 bases from V and 7 bases from J, with 7 bases between. Germline V gene sequence: CDR1 SGHRS, CDR2 YFSETQ. CDR3 amino acids: CASSLGHGEKLFF. The DNA for the CDR3 is TGCGCCAGCAGCTTGGGGCATGGTGAAAAACTGTTTTTT.

In nucleotides, the CDR3 is TGTGCCAGCAGCCTGGGACTCTTCCAAGAGACCCAGTACTTC. Protein sequence: CASSLGLFQETQYF. V usage is TRBV7-2 and J usage is TRBJ2-5; a weak D match, TRBD2 (6 bases). The CDR3 is 14 amino acids. The V gene lost 5 bases and the J gene lost 1 base, with 11 bases spanning the gap. From germline, CDR1 is SGHTA and CDR2 FQGNSA.

The rearrangement uses TRBV6-5 and TRBJ2-1; TRBD1 agrees at 9 bases. V was pared by 6 bases and J by 7 bases, with 10 bases of the junction left unmatched. In germline, CDR1 is MNHEY, CDR2 SVGAGI. This CDR3 has 15 amino acids. The CDR3 spells CASSTGGTRGNEQFF. CDR3 DNA sequence: TGTGCCAGCAGCACAGGGGGCACGCGCGGAAATGAGCAGTTCTTC.

The chain recombines TRBV4-1 with TRBJ2-7, with 9 positions matching TRBD1. V shed 2 bases, J shed 7 bases, and the junction held 3 bases outside the gene matches. The V gene's germline CDR1 is MGHRA and CDR2 YSYEKL. There are 13 residues in the CDR3. CDR3 sequence: CASSQQGQGEQYF. CDR3 DNA: TGCGCCAGCAGCCAACAAGGACAGGGGGAGCAGTACTTC.

Remarks on this clone: Germline is not matched at one junction end, which may reflect a read error. The chain uses TRBV5-1 and TRBJ1-5; D may be TRBD1 (6 bases). CDR3 length equals 19 residues. Germline V lookup: CDR1 SGHRS, CDR2 YFSETQ. DNA of the CDR3: TGCGCCAGCCGCTTACCCGGGACGGGACATTGCTCTTCCTATCAGCCCCAGCATTTT. This codes for CASRLPGTGHCSSYQPQHF.

The J gene is TRBJ1-1, the V gene TRBV27; D might be TRBD1 (5 bases). The CDR3 runs to 15 residues. Germline V CDR1 and CDR2: MNHEY, SMNVEV (reference sequence). Trimming cost V 2 bases and J 5 bases, with 15 bases left between them. DNA for the CDR3: TGTGCCAGCAGTTTAATGACAGTAGGTAGTACTGAAGCTTTCTTT. Protein product: CASSLMTVGSTEAFF.

The chain couples TRBV18 to TRBJ2-1; D gene uncertain. V shed 0 bases and J shed 6 bases, with 12 bases lying between them. This CDR3 is 15 amino acids long. Germline V gives CDR1 KGHSH, CDR2 LQKENI. The CDR3, as DNA: TGTGCCAGCTCACCACCCTCTAGTTTGGGCAATGAGCAGTTCTTC. Residues: CASSPPSSLGNEQFF.

The J gene is TRBJ2-1, the V gene TRBV6-6; 12 bases fit TRBD2. With V trimmed by 6 bases and J by 7 bases, 10 bases remained unmatched. This CDR3 spans 16 amino acids. Germline CDR1 reads MNHNY; CDR2 reads SVGAGI (reference sequence). The DNA of the CDR3 is TGTGCCAGCAGGGACAGCGGACTAGCGGGAAGTAATGAGCAGTTCTTC. It encodes CASRDSGLAGSNEQFF.